This T cell receptor (beta chain) came from a study of CD8+CD57+ T cells in acquired aplastic anemia. Study information: Healthy donor sequencing depth: 9.5 million to 10.8 million CD4+, roughly 12 million CD8+ reads.

Template material for TCR beta VDJ and CDR3 profiling consisted of genomic DNA. TCRdb used MiXCR to reprocess the reads, holding one entry per CDR3 protein. This sample has 150,000 to 200,000 distinct CDR3 sequences, with just over 45% found just once. A few counts support this clonotype. Per germline, CDR1 KGHSH and CDR2 LQKENI. This CDR3 spans 14 amino acids. With 6 bases clipped from V and 5 bases from J, the junction kept 3 bases outside the gene matches. The TCR comes from a human donor in good health. Sequencing was done on a sample of sorted CD4+, CD8+, or CD8+CD57+ T cells (not recorded which) from PBMCs. This chain joins TRBV18 and TRBJ2-3, with 12 positions matching TRBD2. CDR3 loop: CASSRGLAGDTQYF. As DNA, the CDR3 is TGTGCCAGCTCGAGGGGACTAGCGGGAGATACGCAGTATTTT.